One sample yielded the 32 T cell receptor beta chains listed below, sequenced in a study of blood T cells in healthy people across ages. The second PCR ran about 7 to 12 cycles with a sample-barcoded 5' primer and J-beta primers. TCRdb reprocessed the 5' RACE reads via MiXCR and lists one record per CDR3 protein. This sample has approximately 1,100,000 distinct CDR3 sequences, with 45% found just once. Sequencing was carried out using blood. These receptors originate from a woman aged 55-70 years in good health.

The CDR3 is CASSGLQGIQETQYF. CDR3 DNA sequence: TGTGCCAGCAGTGGCCTACAGGGGATACAAGAGACCCAGTACTTC. This sequence joins TRBV12-3 or TRBV12-4 and TRBJ2-5; 7 nucleotides line up with TRBD1. V trimming: 5 bases; J trimming: 2 bases; junction bases outside the gene matches: 8. The CDR3 has 15 amino acids.

V is TRBV10-3 and J is TRBJ2-2; D may be TRBD1 or TRBD2 (6 bases each). Germline V gives CDR1 ENHRY, CDR2 SYGVKD. The CDR3 covers 18 residues. The V and J ends lost 0 bases and 0 bases respectively, with 14 bases between them. The CDR3 here is CAISESGLSGANTGELFF. CDR3 nucleotide sequence: TGTGCCATCAGTGAGTCGGGACTCTCAGGGGCGAACACCGGGGAGCTGTTTTTT.

This sequence joins TRBV9 and TRBJ2-1, with D perhaps TRBD2 (5 bases). This CDR3 has 15 residues. V was pared by 0 bases and J by 5 bases, with 12 bases between. Germline V gives CDR1 SGDLS, CDR2 YYNGEE. The CDR3 DNA sequence: TGTGCCAGCAGCGTAGGGGCGGAGAGGGACAATGAGCAGTTCTTC. It yields the protein CASSVGAERDNEQFF.

This clonotype was detected a few times. The rearrangement links TRBV7-7 to TRBJ2-3; D is undetermined. V was shortened by 1 base and J by 8 bases, with 10 bases between the two germline ends. This CDR3 region has 13 residues. CDR1 is SSHAT, CDR2 FNYEAQ, per germline (reference sequence). The CDR3 DNA follows: TGTGCCAGCAGCTTAGATTTGTTAGGTACGCAGTATTTT. Its protein is CASSLDLLGTQYF.

The chain recombines TRBV19 with TRBJ2-3; 8 bases are shared with TRBD2. The V gene's germline CDR1 is LNHDA and CDR2 SQIVND (reference sequence). The trim removed 10 bases at V and 2 bases at J, leaving 5 bases unmatched. This CDR3 is 13 amino acids long. The CDR3 sequence: CATLAGYTDTQYF. The CDR3 bases are TGTGCCACCTTAGCGGGATACACAGATACGCAGTATTTT.

This chain connects TRBV3-1 to TRBJ2-1; 7 bases align to TRBD1. Per the germline V gene, CDR1 is LGHDT and CDR2 is YNNKEL (reference sequence). J lost 0 bases, V lost 4 bases, and 3 bases had no gene match. The CDR3 sequence is 15 residues long. CDR3 in DNA: TGTGCCAGCAGCCGATGGGACAGCTCCTACAATGAGCAGTTCTTC. Translation: CASSRWDSSYNEQFF.

The chain joins TRBV27 to TRBJ2-1; D is uncertain. This CDR3 contains 13 residues. Germline values: CDR1 MNHEY, CDR2 SMNVEV (reference sequence). Trimming cost V 0 bases and J 7 bases, with 7 bases left between them. CDR3 in amino acids: CASSLSWMNEQFF. CDR3 nucleotide sequence: TGTGCCAGCAGTTTATCGTGGATGAATGAGCAGTTCTTC.

This clonotype was observed a handful of times. The genes are TRBV6-6 and TRBJ1-1; a weak D match, TRBD1 (6 bases). V was cut by 10 bases and J by 10 bases, with 13 bases left in between. The CDR3 is 10 amino acids. CDR1 is MNHNY, CDR2 SVGAGI, per germline (reference sequence). The CDR3 DNA is TGTGCCACCATACAGGGTGTAGCTTTCTTT. Translation gives CATIQGVAFF.

The chain links TRBV24-1 to TRBJ1-4; D not certain. CDR3 length: 9 amino acids. CDR1 and CDR2 (germline): KGHDR, SFDVKD. V lost 12 bases, J lost 3 bases, and 1 base lay in between. The CDR3 here is CAPNEKLFF. CDR3 nucleotides: TGTGCCCCTAATGAAAAACTGTTTTTT.

This clonotype was seen at least ten times. The chain carries TRBV2 and TRBJ1-4; 7 nucleotides agree with TRBD1. This CDR3 comprises 16 residues. The V segment lost 8 bases and the J segment 0 bases; nucleotides outside the gene matches: 9. Germline V gene data show CDR1 as SNHLY and CDR2 as FYNNEI. This CDR3 reads CASEPTGKATNEKLFF. In nucleotides, the CDR3 is TGTGCCAGCGAGCCGACAGGGAAGGCAACTAATGAAAAACTGTTTTTT.

Details on this clonotype: One end of the junction fails to match germline, which may point to a read error. The chain is built from TRBV20-1 and TRBJ2-3; no reliable D call. The CDR3 spans 15 residues. Germline loops: CDR1 DFQATT, CDR2 SNEGSKA (reference sequence). Written as DNA, the CDR3 is TGCAGTGCTCGAGACCCTAGGGTGAGCACAGATACGCAGTATTTT. Amino acid sequence: CSARDPRVSTDTQYF.

The chain uses TRBV12-5 and TRBJ2-3, with D perhaps TRBD1 (5 bases). Germline CDR1 is LGHNT and CDR2 is FRNRAP. The ends were cut back, 2 bases at V and 2 bases at J, with 11 bases in the middle. The CDR3 has 15 residues. CDR3 loop: CASGLSRDLTDTQYF. The CDR3 DNA follows: TGTGCTAGTGGTTTGTCCAGGGATCTCACAGATACGCAGTATTTT.

This chain links TRBV6-5 with TRBJ2-1, with 8 bases lining up with TRBD2. TRBJ2-7 matches the DNA end more closely, so the J call is doubtful. This CDR3 contains 15 residues. The V gene's germline CDR1 is MNHEY and CDR2 SVGAGI. The DNA of the CDR3 is TGTGCCAGCAGTCTCGGGAGGGCGGGTTACAATGAGCAGTACTTC. Translated: CASSLGRAGYNEQYF.

This clonotype was counted between two and nine times. The rearrangement links TRBV14 to TRBJ2-7; D ambiguous. The assigned J gene may be wrong: the sequence end matches TRBJ2-5 better. CDR1 SGHDN and CDR2 FVKESK come from the germline V gene. This CDR3 has 14 amino acids. The chain's CDR3 is CASSQDGFGETQYF. The CDR3 nucleotides read TGTGCCAGCAGCCAAGATGGGTTCGGAGAGACCCAGTACTTC.

CDR3 nucleotides: TGCAGTGCTAGAGTGGGCAGGTCCTATGGCTACACCTTC. It is translated as CSARVGRSYGYTF. V and J are TRBV20-1 and TRBJ1-2; D is uncertain. The CDR3 consists of 13 residues. The germline V and J ends were trimmed by 1 base and 4 bases, with 10 bases remaining between them. Germline CDR1 is DFQATT and CDR2 is SNEGSKA (reference sequence).

This chain joins TRBV20-1 and TRBJ2-7; 10 bases agree with TRBD2. Trimming removed 0 bases from V and 3 bases from J; junction bases left unmatched: 5. Germline V gene sequence: CDR1 DFQATT, CDR2 SNEGSKA (reference sequence). The CDR3 spans 15 residues. The CDR3 region is CSARDPLAGHYEQYF. CDR3 DNA sequence: TGCAGTGCTAGAGATCCACTAGCGGGGCACTACGAGCAGTACTTC.

The gene calls are TRBV2 and TRBJ2-5; possible D gene TRBD2, 5 bases. Germline V gives CDR1 SNHLY, CDR2 FYNNEI. V was shortened by 5 bases and J by 4 bases, with 11 bases between the two germline ends. The CDR3 length is 13 residues. Written as DNA, the CDR3 is TGTGCCAGCAGTACCGACGGGATAGAGACCCAGTACTTC. Amino acids: CASSTDGIETQYF.

The chain uses TRBV21-1 and TRBJ2-5; the table's D call TRBD1 went unverified against the DNA. TRBV21-1 is a listed pseudogene. The CDR3 spans 15 residues. CDR3 DNA sequence: TGTGCCAGCAGCAACCTCAGGGGGCGGAGGGAGACCCAGTACTTC. Translation: CASSNLRGRRETQYF.

The rearrangement uses TRBV11-2 and TRBJ2-3; 7 nucleotides line up with TRBD1. V shed 5 bases, J shed 4 bases, and the junction held 12 bases outside the gene matches. The CDR3 is made up of 16 amino acids. The germline V gene has CDR1 SGHAT and CDR2 FQNNGV. CDR3 DNA: TGTGCCAGCAGCCAGAATAGGGGGCGAGGTGCAGATACGCAGTATTTT. This codes for CASSQNRGRGADTQYF.

This clonotype was seen a handful of times. This chain uses TRBV5-1 with TRBJ2-7; D unclear. The V gene lost 0 bases and the J gene lost 0 bases, with 10 bases spanning the gap. The germline V gene encodes CDR1 SGHRS and CDR2 YFSETQ. The CDR3 covers 15 residues. CDR3 sequence (DNA): TGCGCCAGCAGCTTGGACTTAAGGAGCTCCTACGAGCAGTACTTC. Translated: CASSLDLRSSYEQYF.

As to this clonotype: Being one base from a much bigger clone, this may be a read error. The chain uses TRBV7-3 and TRBJ2-3; D gene ambiguous. The CDR3 runs to 12 residues. Looked up from germline, CDR1 is SGHTA and CDR2 is FQGTGA. CDR3 region: CASSFNTDAQYF. In DNA, the CDR3 is TGTGCCAGCAGCTTTAACACAGATGCGCAGTATTTT.

This clonotype has only one observation. The genes are TRBV5-6 and TRBJ2-4; 13 nucleotides align to TRBD2. Gene TRBJ2-7 matches the end of the DNA better, so the J call may be wrong. Germline-derived CDR1 and CDR2 are SGHDT and YYEEEE. CDR3 length: 16 residues. The CDR3 spells CASSQWTSGSPYEQYF. The CDR3 nucleotides are TGTGCCAGCAGCCAATGGACTAGCGGGAGTCCGTACGAGCAGTACTTC.

This chain uses TRBV19 with TRBJ2-1, with D perhaps assigned TRBD1 or TRBD2 (5 bases each). Trimming cost V 4 bases and J 2 bases, with 15 bases left between them. Germline V gene lookup returns CDR1 LNHDA and CDR2 SQIVND (reference sequence). There are 16 residues in the CDR3. The CDR3 DNA sequence: TGTGCCAGTAGTAGTATGTGGGACGGGACCTACAATGAGCAGTTCTTC. Translated: CASSSMWDGTYNEQFF.

Regarding this clonotype: A read error may be the cause here, since a much bigger clone is one base away. This sequence joins TRBV27 and TRBJ2-7, with D uncertain. With 11 bases removed from V and 6 bases from J, the gap between germline ends came to 5 bases. CDR1 MNHEY and CDR2 SMNVEV come from the germline V gene (reference sequence). The CDR3 is made up of 8 amino acids. The CDR3 coding sequence is TGTGCCCTGGGCGAGCAGTACTTC. Protein: CALGEQYF.

V gene TRBV27 combines with J gene TRBJ1-6; D is ambiguous. Trimming left V 9 bases short and J 0 bases short, with 9 bases between. This CDR3 is built from 14 residues. Germline V gene data show CDR1 as MNHEY and CDR2 as SMNVEV (reference sequence). For the CDR3, the DNA is TGTGCCAGTGCCGGGAACTCCTATAATTCACCCCTCCACTTT. Translated: CASAGNSYNSPLHF.

V and J are TRBV20-1 and TRBJ2-3; D is undetermined. V was trimmed by 0 bases and J by 4 bases, leaving 17 bases between them. The CDR3 extends over 16 amino acids. Germline loops: CDR1 DFQATT, CDR2 SNEGSKA (reference sequence). The CDR3 protein is CSAREWVNEVADTQYF. The CDR3, as DNA: TGCAGTGCTAGAGAATGGGTCAATGAGGTTGCAGATACGCAGTATTTT.

About this clonotype: The junction departs from the called germline gene at one end, perhaps through a read error. The rearrangement joins TRBV2 to TRBJ2-4; D could derive from TRBD1 or TRBD2 (5 bases each). The tail of the sequence fits TRBJ2-7 better, so the J call may be wrong. CDR1 is SNHLY and CDR2 is FYNNEI in the germline V gene. The CDR3 contains 13 residues. The CDR3 reads CTSMGPGPREQYF. As DNA, the CDR3 is TGTACCAGCATGGGACCGGGGCCTCGCGAGCAGTACTTC.

This clonotype was counted at least ten times. The chain carries TRBV10-2 and TRBJ2-5; 7 nucleotides line up with TRBD1. Germline V gives CDR1 WSHSY, CDR2 SAAADI. The CDR3 is 14 amino acids. Unmatched junction bases numbered 13, after V lost 10 bases and J lost 5 bases. Here the CDR3 DNA reads TGCGCCACCCGACAGGGTGAAGGATTGGAGACCCAGTACTTC. This gives the protein CATRQGEGLETQYF.

This clonotype was seen a handful of times. This chain joins TRBV5-1 and TRBJ2-1, with TRBD2 identical over 15 bases. Germline CDR1 is SGHRS and CDR2 is YFSETQ. This CDR3 spans 16 amino acids. V shed 4 bases and J 8 bases; nucleotides not matched to a gene: 7. CDR3 region: CASSTGLAGGVDEQFF. For the CDR3, the DNA is TGCGCCAGCAGCACCGGACTAGCGGGAGGGGTTGATGAGCAGTTCTTC. Variable domain in full (rest from reference TRBV5-1 and TRBJ2-1): KAGVTQTPRYLIKTRGQQVTLSCSPISGHRSVSWYQQTPGQGLQFLFEYFSETQRNKGNFPGRFSGRQFSNSRSEMNVSTLELGDSALYLCASSTGLAGGVDEQFFGPGTRLTVL.

The chain uses TRBV11-1 and TRBJ2-2; D might be TRBD2 (6 bases). The CDR3 runs 16 residues. Deletions cut 8 bases from V and 3 bases from J, with 19 bases between. The germline CDR1 and CDR2 sequences are SGHAT and FQDESV (reference sequence). The CDR3 sequence: CASGRRTIMDTGELFF. CDR3 sequence (DNA): TGTGCCAGCGGCAGGAGGACTATCATGGACACCGGGGAGCTGTTTTTT.

V and J are TRBV6-1 and TRBJ1-5; D not resolved. The CDR3 has 13 residues. V lost 10 bases and J lost 4, with 14 bases in between. In germline, CDR1 is MNHNS, CDR2 SASEGT. Here the CDR3 reads CATSAELNQPQHF. The CDR3 nucleotides read TGTGCCACGTCCGCGGAGCTAAATCAGCCCCAGCATTTT.

In the case of this clonotype: The junction and the germline gene differ at one end; a read error may be behind it. This rearrangement joins TRBV15 to TRBJ1-2; TRBD1 agrees at 10 bases. This CDR3 has 17 residues. The V gene's germline CDR1 is LNHNV and CDR2 YYDKDF (reference sequence). CDR3 in amino acids: CATRRDGPGTGEVGHTF. In DNA form, the CDR3 reads TGTGCCACCAGGAGAGATGGGCCCGGGACAGGGGAGGTTGGCCACACCTTC.